This TCR beta chain was retrieved from a study of beta chain features in type 1 diabetes. This CDR3 is built from 15 residues. Germline CDR1 SGHTA, CDR2 FQGNSA. V was clipped by 6 bases and J by 11 bases, with 25 bases between them. Regarding the study as a whole: Shorter TCRB CDR3s, moderately but significantly so, were found in Type 1 diabetes patients in all four CD4+ subsets. HLA influence on TCRB rearrangement stayed unresolved here. Shorter templates might be favored by PCR, and equally so in patients and in controls.

A note on this clone: Its target is unknown.

Investigators reverse transcribed all isolated RNA, so they sequenced expressed TCRB transcripts. Measured with immunoSEQ multiplex PCR; TCRdb has only the in-frame clones, and not every one. Among about 400,000 clones listed, over 10% were seen once. The sequencing sample was made of naive CD4+ T cells from blood. The source is a young woman with type 1 diabetes. The chain has TRBV7-2 and TRBJ1-1; a possible D gene is TRBD1 (5 bases). The CDR3 here is CASSFSTGVGVFAFF. In DNA, the CDR3 is TGTGCCAGCAGTTTTTCGACGGGGGTGGGTGTGTTTGCTTTCTTT.